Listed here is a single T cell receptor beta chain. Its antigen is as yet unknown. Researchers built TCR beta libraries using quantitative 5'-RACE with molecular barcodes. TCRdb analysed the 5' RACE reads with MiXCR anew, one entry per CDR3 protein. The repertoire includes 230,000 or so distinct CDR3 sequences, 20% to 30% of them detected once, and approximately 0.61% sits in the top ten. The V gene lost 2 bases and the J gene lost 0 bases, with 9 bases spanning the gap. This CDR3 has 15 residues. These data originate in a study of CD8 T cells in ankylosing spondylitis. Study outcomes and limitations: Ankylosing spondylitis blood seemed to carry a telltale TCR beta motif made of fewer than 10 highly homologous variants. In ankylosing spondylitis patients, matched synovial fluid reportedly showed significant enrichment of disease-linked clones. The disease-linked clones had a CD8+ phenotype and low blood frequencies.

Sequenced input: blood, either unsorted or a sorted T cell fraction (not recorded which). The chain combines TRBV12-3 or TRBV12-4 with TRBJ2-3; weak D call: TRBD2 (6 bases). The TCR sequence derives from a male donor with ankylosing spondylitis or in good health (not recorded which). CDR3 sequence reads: CASSLTGVSTDTQYF. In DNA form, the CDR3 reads TGTGCCAGCAGTTTAACGGGGGTGAGCACAGATACGCAGTATTTT.